The 18 T cell receptor beta chains given below trace back to one sample, sequenced in a study of cytomegalovirus exposure and HLA in healthy donors. Vbeta (60) and Jbeta (13) primers were used in the PCR. The protocol was immunoSEQ multiplex PCR, while the TCRdb copy is restricted to in-frame clones and leaves out a portion. The table has some 160,000 clones, approximately 81% seen once. Sequencing used PBMCs. Receptors were obtained from a middle-aged woman in good health and CMV-seropositive.

V gene TRBV27 combines with J gene TRBJ2-5; 8 bases map to TRBD2. This CDR3 has 14 residues. The germline CDR1 and CDR2 sequences are MNHEY and SMNVEV (reference sequence). With 8 bases clipped from V and 4 bases from J, the junction kept 9 bases outside the gene matches. The CDR3 DNA reads TGTGCCAGCTCCGGGGGGCTAGCGGGAGAGACCCAGTACTTC. Translating it yields CASSGGLAGETQYF.

This clone occurred once. The CDR3 loop is CASSQDFGTQFF. For the CDR3, the DNA is TGTGCCAGCAGCCAAGATTTTGGGACTCAGTTCTTC. The J gene is TRBJ2-1, the V gene TRBV14; maybe TRBD2 (6 bases). The CDR3 runs to 12 residues. Germline V gene data show CDR1 as SGHDN and CDR2 as FVKESK. Between the trimmed V and J ends, which lost 0 bases and 13 bases, there was a span of 10 bases. Full variable domain (remainder filled in from reference TRBV14 and TRBJ2-1): EAGVTQFPSHSVIEKGQTVTLRCDPISGHDNLYWYRRVMGKEIKFLLHFVKESKQDESGMPNNRFLAERTGGTYSTLKVQPAELEDSGVYFCASSQDFGTQFFGPGTRLTVL.

This sequence joins TRBV19 and TRBJ1-5; D is undetermined. Germline-derived CDR1 and CDR2 are LNHDA and SQIVND (reference sequence). CDR3 length: 15 amino acids. The V end was cut by 0 bases, the J end by 4 bases, with 10 bases between. CDR3 protein: CASSIEATRNQPQHF. The CDR3 DNA reads as TGTGCCAGTAGTATAGAGGCCACAAGAAATCAGCCCCAGCATTTT.

The rearrangement joins TRBV28 to TRBJ1-6; 9 nucleotides agree with TRBD1. Germline CDR1 reads MDHEN; CDR2 reads SYDVKM. With 5 bases clipped from V and 14 bases from J, the junction kept 4 bases outside the gene matches. CDR3 length: 12 residues. The CDR3 here is CASSPGQGTLHF. The CDR3 nucleotides read TGTGCCAGCAGTCCGGGACAGGGCACCCTCCACTTT.

The chain recombines TRBV19 with TRBJ2-1; D might be TRBD2 (7 bases). The CDR3 extends over 15 amino acids. Germline V gives CDR1 LNHDA, CDR2 SQIVND (reference sequence). V was pared by 5 bases and J by 3 bases, with 14 bases between. The CDR3 DNA sequence: TGTGCCAGTAGTGTAAGCGGGACATTCTACAATGAGCAGTTCTTC. Protein sequence: CASSVSGTFYNEQFF.

Regarding this clone: The junction does not match germline at one end; this may be a read error. The V call is TRBV5-4, the J call TRBJ2-7, with 13 bases aligning to TRBD2. The CDR3 is made up of 15 amino acids. Per the germline V gene, CDR1 is SGHNT and CDR2 is YYREEE (reference sequence). CDR3: CASSSGLAGLYGQYF. In nucleotides, the CDR3 is TGTGCCAGCAGCTCGGGACTAGCGGGACTCTACGGGCAGTACTTC.

This clone was picked up one time. The CDR3 coding sequence is TGTGCCAGCAGTCCAGGTGGACTAGCGGTCTACGAGCAGTACTTC. Amino acids: CASSPGGLAVYEQYF. This chain links TRBV5-6 with TRBJ2-7; 10 nucleotides agree with TRBD2. V was clipped by 5 bases and J by 3 bases; unmatched bases: 8. This CDR3 has 15 amino acids. CDR1 SGHDT and CDR2 YYEEEE come from the germline V gene. Complete variable domain (other parts from reference TRBV5-6 and TRBJ2-7): DAGVTQSPTHLIKTRGQQVTLRCSPKSGHDTVSWYQQALGQGPQFIFQYYEEEERQRGNFPDRFSGHQFPNYSSELNVNALLLGDSALYLCASSPGGLAVYEQYFGPGTRLTVT.

The rearrangement links TRBV19 to TRBJ1-6; D is unclear. V gave up 9 bases and J gave up 6 bases, with 15 bases separating them. The CDR3 covers 14 residues. Germline CDR1 and CDR2: LNHDA and SQIVND (reference sequence). The chain's CDR3 is CASHAGGGNSPLHF. The CDR3 DNA sequence: TGTGCCAGCCACGCAGGAGGTGGTAATTCACCCCTCCACTTT.

In this sample, this clone turned up once. This chain connects TRBV7-9 to TRBJ2-1; D perhaps matches TRBD2 (6 bases). Germline CDR1 and CDR2: SEHNR and FQNEAQ (reference sequence). The CDR3 sequence is 15 residues long. Trimming cost V 1 base and J 5 bases, with 12 bases left between them. CDR3 loop: CASSLVGTYDNEQFF. CDR3 DNA sequence: TGTGCCAGCAGCTTAGTAGGGACTTACGACAATGAGCAGTTCTTC.

The chain combines TRBV5-1 with TRBJ2-7; TRBD2 aligns across 12 bases. The V and J ends lost 5 bases and 0 bases, in that order; junction bases with no gene match: 3. Germline CDR1 is SGHRS and CDR2 is YFSETQ. CDR3 length: 15 residues. This chain's CDR3 is CASSRLAGDSYEQYF. The DNA for the CDR3 is TGCGCCAGCAGTCGACTAGCGGGAGACTCCTACGAGCAGTACTTC.

V and J are TRBV29-1 and TRBJ1-1; TRBD1 matches at 8 bases. The germline V gene has CDR1 SQVTM and CDR2 ANQGSEA. The CDR3 consists of 13 residues. With V trimmed by 6 bases and J by 1 base, 4 bases remained unmatched. The DNA for the CDR3 is TGCAGCGTCAGGGGGCAGGGGAACACTGAAGCTTTCTTT. Translated, it gives CSVRGQGNTEAFF.

V gene TRBV2 combines with J gene TRBJ1-6, with D unclear. V was shortened by 7 bases and J by 4 bases, with 14 bases between the two germline ends. CDR3 length: 15 amino acids. Per the germline V gene, CDR1 is SNHLY and CDR2 is FYNNEI. This chain's CDR3 is CASNAIQIYNSPLHF. Written as DNA, the CDR3 is TGTGCCAGCAACGCCATACAGATTTATAATTCACCCCTCCACTTT.

This clone has a handful of counts. V gene TRBV27 combines with J gene TRBJ1-4; 10 bases are shared with TRBD1. The V and J ends lost 1 base and 2 bases, in that order; junction bases with no gene match: 4. Germline CDR1 and CDR2: MNHEY and SMNVEV (reference sequence). The CDR3 consists of 17 residues. The CDR3 DNA reads as TGTGCCAGCAGTTTATTCCCGGGACAGGGGACTAATGAAAAACTGTTTTTT. This codes for CASSLFPGQGTNEKLFF.

The chain links TRBV11-2 to TRBJ1-2; D is perhaps TRBD1 (5 bases). Germline V gene sequence: CDR1 SGHAT, CDR2 FQNNGV. V lost 4 bases, J lost 5 bases, and 11 bases lay in between. This CDR3 comprises 13 residues. The CDR3 loop is CASSSQATYGYTF. For the CDR3, the DNA is TGTGCCAGCAGCTCACAGGCTACATATGGCTACACCTTC.

The rearrangement joins TRBV7-3 to TRBJ2-2; a weak D match, TRBD2 (6 bases). The CDR3 is 15 residues long. Trimming stripped 5 bases from V and 0 bases from J, with 10 bases between. The germline CDR1 and CDR2 sequences are SGHTA and FQGTGA. The CDR3 protein is CASSGREPNTGELFF. The CDR3 DNA follows: TGTGCCAGCAGCGGACGGGAGCCGAACACCGGGGAGCTGTTTTTT.

The chain uses TRBV5-6 and TRBJ2-7, with D tentatively TRBD1 (6 bases). Germline CDR1 and CDR2: SGHDT and YYEEEE. CDR3 length: 13 residues. V dropped 1 base and J dropped 5 bases, with 10 bases sitting between them. The CDR3 loop reads CASSLYGGHEQYF. The CDR3 nucleotides are TGTGCCAGCAGCTTGTATGGGGGCCACGAGCAGTACTTC.

The chain has TRBV9 and TRBJ2-7; 7 bases are a match to TRBD1. V lost 3 bases to trimming and J lost 2 bases; unmatched junction nucleotides: 14. The CDR3 runs 17 residues. CDR1 SGDLS and CDR2 YYNGEE come from the germline V gene. The CDR3 region has the DNA TGTGCCAGCAGCGGGTCCTATGGACAGGCGCCCACCTACGAGCAGTACTTC. Protein product: CASSGSYGQAPTYEQYF.

The V and J genes are TRBV27 and TRBJ2-1; D uncertain. The CDR3 has 14 residues. V was cut by 6 bases and J by 14 bases, with 23 bases left in between. The germline V gene has CDR1 MNHEY and CDR2 SMNVEV (reference sequence). This CDR3 is CASSRPHQPGGEFF. Here the CDR3 DNA reads TGTGCCAGCAGCCGCCCCCACCAGCCGGGTGGAGAGTTCTTC.